These 4 T cell receptor beta chains were all obtained from the same sample, sequenced in a study of T cell changes during pregnancy in multiple sclerosis. Clones were read by immunoSEQ multiplex PCR, and TCRdb kept only the in-frame ones, dropping some. Found here are roughly 42,000 clones, approximately 94% of them singletons; the top ten hold 0.3% to 0.4%. Sequences were derived from CD4+ T cells from peripheral blood mononuclear cells, sampled after pregnancy. These receptor sequences come from a female donor with multiple sclerosis, enrolled in a pregnancy study.

V and J are TRBV7-3 and TRBJ2-3; 12 bases agree with TRBD1. V gave up 2 bases and J gave up 3 bases; unmatched junction bases: 9. The germline gives CDR1 SGHTA, CDR2 FQGTGA. The CDR3 is 18 residues long. CDR3 nucleotide sequence: TGTGCCAGCAGCTTAGCGGGGACAGGGGGCATAAGGACAGATACGCAGTATTTT. This encodes CASSLAGTGGIRTDTQYF.

This chain links TRBV2 with TRBJ2-2, with 8 bases that match TRBD2. This CDR3 contains 15 residues. From germline, CDR1 is SNHLY and CDR2 FYNNEI. The V and J ends lost 2 bases and 3 bases, in that order; junction bases with no gene match: 2. The DNA of the CDR3 is TGTGCCAGCAGTGAAACGGGGGGGGACACCGGGGAGCTGTTTTTT. Translated: CASSETGGDTGELFF.

This rearrangement joins TRBV7-9 to TRBJ2-2, with TRBD1 as a possible D gene (7 bases). Germline lookup yields CDR1 SEHNR and CDR2 FQNEAQ (reference sequence). Trimming cost V 0 bases and J 5 bases, with 13 bases left between them. The CDR3 sequence is 16 residues long. CDR3 residues: CASSLALAGGTGELFF. The CDR3 DNA is TGTGCCAGCAGCTTAGCGTTGGCAGGGGGGACCGGGGAGCTGTTTTTT.

The J gene is TRBJ2-5, the V gene TRBV7-2; D gene ambiguous. V was pared by 1 base and J by 7 bases, with 16 bases between. The CDR3 runs to 15 residues. The V gene's germline CDR1 is SGHTA and CDR2 FQGNSA. The chain's CDR3 is CASSLGGSLSGTQYF. The CDR3 DNA reads TGTGCCAGCAGCTTAGGAGGAAGCTTGTCGGGGACCCAGTACTTC.